This passage covers 3 T cell receptor beta chains from one sample sequenced in a study of cytomegalovirus exposure and HLA in healthy donors. PCR employed 60 Vbeta and 13 Jbeta primers. Sequenced by immunoSEQ multiplex PCR; TCRdb stores in-frame clones only, minus some. Of around 140,000 clones listed, around 80% are singletons. Sequencing input: PBMCs. The receptor source for this set is a middle-aged man in good health and CMV-seropositive.

CDR3 sequence (DNA): TGCAGTGCTAGAGACACAGGGATAGCTTTCTTT. It encodes CSARDTGIAFF. The V gene is TRBV20-1, the J gene TRBJ1-1, with D perhaps TRBD1 (6 bases). Germline V gives CDR1 DFQATT, CDR2 SNEGSKA (reference sequence). The CDR3 has 11 residues. The ends were cut back, 0 bases at V and 10 bases at J, with 9 bases in the middle.

The chain employs TRBV2 and TRBJ1-2; tentatively, D is TRBD1 (5 bases). This CDR3 comprises 16 residues. Germline loops: CDR1 SNHLY, CDR2 FYNNEI. V shed 7 bases and J shed 5 bases, with 23 bases lying between them. CDR3 bases: TGTGCCAGCACCCTAACCGGGGCCGGGGGTCCTTATGGCTACACCTTC. Its translation is CASTLTGAGGPYGYTF.

The rearrangement joins TRBV7-9 to TRBJ2-3, with D uncertain. The germline CDR1 and CDR2 sequences are SEHNR and FQNEAQ (reference sequence). V was pared by 3 bases and J by 5 bases, with 6 bases between. CDR3 length: 12 amino acids. This CDR3 is CASSFWRDTQYF. CDR3 nucleotides: TGTGCCAGCAGCTTCTGGAGAGATACGCAGTATTTT. Full variable domain (missing parts from reference TRBV7-9 and TRBJ2-3): DTGVSQNPRHKITKRGQNVTFRCDPISEHNRLYWYRQTLGQGPEFLTYFQNEAQLEKSRLLSDRFSAERPKGSFSTLEIQRTEQGDSAMYLCASSFWRDTQYFGPGTRLTVL.